This T cell receptor beta chain was recovered during a study of blood T cells in healthy people across ages. A J-beta primer mix and a sample-barcoded 5' primer were used in a second PCR of about 7 to 12 cycles. Each cDNA molecule was tagged by a template-switch adaptor with 12 random nucleotides. Using its own MiXCR run on the 5' RACE reads, TCRdb lists one record per CDR3 protein. Of roughly 500,000 distinct CDR3 sequences listed, 25% to 30% are singletons. Germline V gene sequence: CDR1 SGHTA, CDR2 FQGNSA. This CDR3 comprises 15 residues. The chain links TRBV7-2 to TRBJ2-1, with D tentatively TRBD1 (6 bases). The better agreement between TRBJ2-5 and the DNA end casts doubt on the J call. The clonotype was recovered from a woman between 65 and 79 years old in good health. The sample taken for sequencing was blood. The CDR3 loop is CASRENRVSGGTQYF. In nucleotides, the CDR3 is TGTGCCAGCAGAGAGAACAGGGTTTCAGGAGGGACCCAGTACTTC.